The 12 T cell receptor beta chains presented below share a single source sample, sequenced in a study of cytomegalovirus exposure and HLA in healthy donors. A multiplex PCR was run with 60 Vbeta primers and 13 Jbeta primers. Some clones are missing from TCRdb's copy, which holds only in-frame ones; the method was immunoSEQ multiplex PCR. The sample gives tens of thousands of clones, approximately 81% of which show up once; less than 3% is in the top ten. Material: PBMCs. These receptors all come from a woman in her twenties or thirties in good health and CMV-seronegative.

CDR3 coding DNA: TGCGCCAGCTCTGGGGTCGGGATCACCGGGGAGCTGTTTTTT. Amino acids: CASSGVGITGELFF. This rearrangement joins TRBV10-1 to TRBJ2-2, with a weak D call TRBD2 (5 bases). Per the germline V gene, CDR1 is WNHNN and CDR2 is SYGVQD (reference sequence). This CDR3 spans 14 amino acids. Trimming took 8 bases from V and 4 from J, leaving 14 bases between them.

The table lists this clone with a count of one. V gene TRBV6-5 combines with J gene TRBJ2-7, with a weak D call TRBD1 (5 bases). The germline V and J ends were trimmed by 8 bases and 3 bases, with 14 bases remaining between them. CDR1 MNHEY and CDR2 SVGAGI come from the germline V gene. CDR3 length: 13 amino acids. Here the CDR3 DNA reads TGTGCCAGCTTCCAGGGTTTGGGCTACGAGCAGTACTTC. Amino acids: CASFQGLGYEQYF.

This chain connects TRBV13 to TRBJ2-4, with TRBD2 matching over 10 bases. CDR1 and CDR2 from the germline V gene are PRHDT and FYEKMQ (reference sequence). The trim removed 5 bases at V and 7 bases at J, leaving 14 bases unmatched. The CDR3 covers 17 residues. The DNA of the CDR3 is TGTGCCAGCAGCCCTCAAGAAGCGGGGGGGCTTAAGAACATTCAGTACTTC. It yields the protein CASSPQEAGGLKNIQYF.

CDR3 sequence (DNA): TGTGCCAGCAGTGCCCATAAGGGGTCGCCAAATGAGCAGTTCTTC. Translating gives CASSAHKGSPNEQFF. V is TRBV27 and J is TRBJ2-1, with D perhaps matching TRBD1 (5 bases). Looked up from germline, CDR1 is MNHEY and CDR2 is SMNVEV (reference sequence). The CDR3 runs to 15 residues. The germline V and J ends were trimmed by 5 bases and 7 bases, with 18 bases remaining between them.

This clone was found once. V gene TRBV11-3 combines with J gene TRBJ2-5; 8 bases are a match to TRBD2. The CDR3 has 15 residues. Germline loops: CDR1 SGHNT, CDR2 YENEEA. J gave up 4 bases and V 5 bases, and 9 bases lay outside the gene matches. The CDR3 spells CASSPAGGARETQYF. The CDR3 region has the DNA TGTGCCAGCAGCCCCGCCGGGGGGGCCAGAGAGACCCAGTACTTC.

This clone is a singleton in its sample. V is TRBV6-5 and J is TRBJ1-2; the D is unclear. The germline V gene has CDR1 MNHEY and CDR2 SVGAGI. Trimming shortened V by 6 bases and J by 5 bases, and 16 bases separated the two germline ends. There are 14 residues in the CDR3. This CDR3 is CASRGLGTAYGYTF. CDR3 DNA: TGTGCCAGCAGGGGCCTTGGAACAGCTTATGGCTACACCTTC.

This chain joins TRBV9 and TRBJ1-1; 7 nucleotides line up with TRBD1. The CDR3 has 15 residues. Germline loops: CDR1 SGDLS, CDR2 YYNGEE. Losses at the gene ends were 0 bases for V and 2 bases for J; bases not matched to a gene: 4. This CDR3 is CASSVETGPNTEAFF. DNA for the CDR3: TGTGCCAGCAGCGTAGAGACAGGGCCAAACACTGAAGCTTTCTTT.

This clone was counted a few times. V and J are TRBV11-2 and TRBJ1-3; the match to TRBD1 covers 8 bases. The ends lost 1 base at V and 6 bases at J; junction bases unmatched: 5. This CDR3 spans 15 amino acids. The germline CDR1 and CDR2 sequences are SGHAT and FQNNGV. The CDR3 protein is CASSLGTGFANTIYF. The CDR3 bases are TGTGCCAGCAGCTTAGGGACAGGGTTTGCAAACACCATATATTTT. Full variable domain (remainder filled in from reference TRBV11-2 and TRBJ1-3): EAGVAQSPRYKIIEKRQSVAFWCNPISGHATLYWYQQILGQGPKLLIQFQNNGVVDDSQLPKDRFSAERLKGVDSTLKIQPAKLEDSAVYLCASSLGTGFANTIYFGEGSWLTVV.

The rearrangement links TRBV19 to TRBJ1-6; 7 positions agree with TRBD1. Germline loops: CDR1 LNHDA, CDR2 SQIVND (reference sequence). The CDR3 is made up of 15 amino acids. J was trimmed by 10 bases and V by 1 base; bases with no gene match: 7. CDR3 sequence: CASSIARGGGSPLHF. As DNA, the CDR3 is TGTGCCAGTAGTATAGCCCGAGGGGGCGGATCACCCCTCCACTTT.

V and J are TRBV28 and TRBJ2-1; 11 nucleotides match TRBD1. Trimming at V came to 5 bases and at J to 5 bases, leaving 5 bases not matched to a gene. There are 15 residues in the CDR3. CDR1 MDHEN and CDR2 SYDVKM come from the germline V gene. CDR3 loop: CASSRPGQGDNEQFF. CDR3 nucleotides: TGTGCCAGCAGTCGGCCGGGACAGGGGGACAATGAGCAGTTCTTC.

The gene calls are TRBV11-2 and TRBJ1-5; D possibly corresponds to TRBD1 (5 bases). The CDR3 has 13 residues. V was pared by 5 bases and J by 4 bases, with 9 bases between. From germline, CDR1 is SGHAT and CDR2 FQNNGV. CDR3 amino acids: CASSRQFNQPQHF. CDR3 DNA sequence: TGTGCCAGCAGCCGACAGTTTAATCAGCCCCAGCATTTT.

The genes are TRBV7-2 and TRBJ2-7; D is uncertain. CDR1 is SGHTA, CDR2 FQGNSA, per germline. The V and J ends lost 5 bases and 3 bases respectively, with 17 bases between them. The CDR3 loop spans 15 amino acids. The CDR3 nucleotides are TGTGCCAGCAGCCTGGCGACAATCCCTTTCTACGAGCAGTACTTC. This gives the protein CASSLATIPFYEQYF.